This T cell receptor beta chain was observed in a study of blood T cell repertoires in COVID-19. The overall study: There were acute and convalescent COVID-19 samples, and they came from the United States, Italy and Spain. PBMCs, B-cell-depleted T cells, or T cells provided the cDNA or gDNA that made up the material.

Germline CDR1 reads MDHEN; CDR2 reads SYDVKM. The CDR3 covers 12 residues. Trimming left V 4 bases short and J 5 bases short, with 8 bases between. The study drew participants aged roughly 18 to 95 years from 24 US areas. Cohort placement rested on clinical history that participants reported themselves. This clone was counted a single time. This same CDR3 is encoded by further DNA sequences in the sample. Sequenced by immunoSEQ multiplex PCR; TCRdb stores in-frame clones only, minus some. Of 250,000 to 300,000 clones listed, 84% were seen once; the top ten hold 4.1%. What was sequenced was PBMCs or T cells enriched from blood (not recorded which). This clonotype was obtained from a man aged 25-45 years with acute COVID-19. The genes are TRBV28 and TRBJ1-2; tentative D call: TRBD1 (5 bases). In DNA form, the CDR3 reads TGTGCCAGCAGTTCAAGGACATATGGCTACACCTTC. As protein: CASSSRTYGYTF.